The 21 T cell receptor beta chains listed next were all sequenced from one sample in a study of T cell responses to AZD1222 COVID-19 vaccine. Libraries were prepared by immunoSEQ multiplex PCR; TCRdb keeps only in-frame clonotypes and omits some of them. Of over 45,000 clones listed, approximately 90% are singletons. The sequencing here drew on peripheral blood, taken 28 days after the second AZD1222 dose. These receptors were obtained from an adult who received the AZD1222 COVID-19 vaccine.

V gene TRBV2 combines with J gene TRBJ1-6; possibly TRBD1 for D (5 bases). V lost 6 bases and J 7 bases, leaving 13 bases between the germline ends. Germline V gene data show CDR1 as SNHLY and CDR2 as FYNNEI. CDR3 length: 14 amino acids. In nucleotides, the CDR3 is TGTGCCAGCAGGGGGGGGGTCATAAATTCACCCCTCCACTTT. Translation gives CASRGGVINSPLHF.

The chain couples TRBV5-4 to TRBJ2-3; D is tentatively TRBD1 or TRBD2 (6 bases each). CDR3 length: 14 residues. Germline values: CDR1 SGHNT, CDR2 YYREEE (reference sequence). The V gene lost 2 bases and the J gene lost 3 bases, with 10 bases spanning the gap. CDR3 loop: CASSFGGGTDTQYF. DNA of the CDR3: TGTGCCAGCAGCTTTGGAGGGGGGACAGATACGCAGTATTTT.

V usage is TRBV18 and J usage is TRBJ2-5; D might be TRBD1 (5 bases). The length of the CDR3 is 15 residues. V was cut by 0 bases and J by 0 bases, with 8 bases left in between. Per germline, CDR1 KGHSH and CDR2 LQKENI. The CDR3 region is CASSPPRTNQETQYF. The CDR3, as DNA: TGTGCCAGCTCACCACCCCGGACAAACCAAGAGACCCAGTACTTC.

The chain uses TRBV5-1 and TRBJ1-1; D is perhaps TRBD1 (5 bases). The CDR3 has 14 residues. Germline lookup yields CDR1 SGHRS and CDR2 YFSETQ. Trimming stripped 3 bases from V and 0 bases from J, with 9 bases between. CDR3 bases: TGCGCCAGCAGCTCGACAGCTATGAACACTGAAGCTTTCTTT. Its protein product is CASSSTAMNTEAFF.

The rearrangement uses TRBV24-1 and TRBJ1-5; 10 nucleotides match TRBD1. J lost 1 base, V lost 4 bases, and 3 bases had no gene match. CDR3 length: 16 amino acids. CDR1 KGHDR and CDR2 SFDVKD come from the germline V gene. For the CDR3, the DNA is TGTGCCACCAGTGAGCAGACAGGGGGCAGCAATCAGCCCCAGCATTTT. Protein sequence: CATSEQTGGSNQPQHF.

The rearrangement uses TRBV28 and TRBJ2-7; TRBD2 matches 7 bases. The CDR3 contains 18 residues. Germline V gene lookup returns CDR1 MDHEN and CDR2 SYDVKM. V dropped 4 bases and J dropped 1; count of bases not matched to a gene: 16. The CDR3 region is CASSYSFLAALQSYEQYF. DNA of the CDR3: TGTGCCAGCAGTTACAGTTTCCTAGCGGCCCTCCAATCCTACGAGCAGTACTTC.

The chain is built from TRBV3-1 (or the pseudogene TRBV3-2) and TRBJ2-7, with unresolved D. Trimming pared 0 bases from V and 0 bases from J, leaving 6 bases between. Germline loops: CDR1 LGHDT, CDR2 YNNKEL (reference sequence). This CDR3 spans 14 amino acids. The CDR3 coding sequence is TGTGCCAGCAGCCAAGAGCCGGACTCCTACGAGCAGTACTTC. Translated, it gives CASSQEPDSYEQYF.

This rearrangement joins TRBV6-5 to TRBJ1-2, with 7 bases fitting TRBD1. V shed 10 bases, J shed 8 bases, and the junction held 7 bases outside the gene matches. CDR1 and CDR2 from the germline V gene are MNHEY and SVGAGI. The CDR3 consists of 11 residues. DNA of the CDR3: TGTGCCATTTACAGGGGAGGAGGCTACACCTTC. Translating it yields CAIYRGGGYTF.

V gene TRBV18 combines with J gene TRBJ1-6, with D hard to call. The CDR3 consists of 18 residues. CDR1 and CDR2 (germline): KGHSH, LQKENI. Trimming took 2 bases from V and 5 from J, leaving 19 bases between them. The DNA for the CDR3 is TGTGCCAGCTCACCAATCTCTATTTTGGGGTTAAATAATTCACCCCTCCACTTT. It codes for CASSPISILGLNNSPLHF.

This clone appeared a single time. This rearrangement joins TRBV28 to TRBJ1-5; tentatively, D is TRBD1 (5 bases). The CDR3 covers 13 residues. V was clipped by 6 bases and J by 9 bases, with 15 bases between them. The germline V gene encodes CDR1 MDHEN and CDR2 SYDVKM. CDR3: CASRIEGTGPQHF. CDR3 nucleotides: TGTGCCAGCAGAATTGAGGGGACGGGGCCCCAGCATTTT.

Here the CDR3 reads CASTGTYNSPLHF. CDR3 DNA: TGTGCCAGTACGGGGACCTATAATTCACCCCTCCACTTT. The chain recombines TRBV19 with TRBJ1-6; no definite D call. Germline V lookup: CDR1 LNHDA, CDR2 SQIVND (reference sequence). The CDR3 consists of 13 residues. Trimming took 7 bases from V and 2 from J, leaving 6 bases between them.

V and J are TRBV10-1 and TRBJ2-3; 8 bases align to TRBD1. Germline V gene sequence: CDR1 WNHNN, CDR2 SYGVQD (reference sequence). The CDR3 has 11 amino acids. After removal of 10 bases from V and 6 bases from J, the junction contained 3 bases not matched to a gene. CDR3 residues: CATGGRDTQYF. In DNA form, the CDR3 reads TGCGCCACAGGGGGCCGTGATACGCAGTATTTT.

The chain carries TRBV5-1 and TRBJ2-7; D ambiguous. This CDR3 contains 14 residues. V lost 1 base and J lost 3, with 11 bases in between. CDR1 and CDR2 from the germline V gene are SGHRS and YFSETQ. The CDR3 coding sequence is TGCGCCAGCAGCTTGACCGGGCGGTTCTACGAGCAGTACTTC. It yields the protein CASSLTGRFYEQYF.

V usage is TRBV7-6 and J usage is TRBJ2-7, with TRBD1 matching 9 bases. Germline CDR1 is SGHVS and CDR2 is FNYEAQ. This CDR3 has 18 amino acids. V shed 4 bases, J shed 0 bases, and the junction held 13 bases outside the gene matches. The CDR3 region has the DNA TGTGCCAGCAGCTCTAAGGCCATCCGGGACAGGGACTCCTACGAGCAGTACTTC. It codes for CASSSKAIRDRDSYEQYF.

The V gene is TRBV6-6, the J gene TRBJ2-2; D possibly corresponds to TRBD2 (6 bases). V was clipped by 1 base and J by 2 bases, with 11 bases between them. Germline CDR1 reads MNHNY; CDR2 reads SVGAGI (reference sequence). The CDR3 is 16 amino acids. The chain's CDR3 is CASSYLAGPNTGELFF. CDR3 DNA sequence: TGTGCCAGCAGTTACTTGGCGGGACCTAACACCGGGGAGCTGTTTTTT.

Here the CDR3 reads CASSLGRAGGGPEQYF. The DNA of the CDR3 is TGTGCCAGCAGCTTAGGCCGCGCAGGGGGAGGTCCCGAGCAGTACTTC. J is TRBJ2-7 and V is TRBV13, with D tentatively TRBD1 (7 bases). This CDR3 has 16 residues. Germline CDR1 is PRHDT and CDR2 is FYEKMQ (reference sequence). Trimming left V 0 bases short and J 6 bases short, with 18 bases between.

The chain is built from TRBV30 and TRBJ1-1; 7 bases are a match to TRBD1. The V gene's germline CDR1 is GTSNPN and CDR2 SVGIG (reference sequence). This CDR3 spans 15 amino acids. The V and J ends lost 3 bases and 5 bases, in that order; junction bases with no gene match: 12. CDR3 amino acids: CAWRGTAKRGTEAFF. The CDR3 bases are TGTGCCTGGAGGGGGACAGCAAAAAGGGGGACTGAAGCTTTCTTT.

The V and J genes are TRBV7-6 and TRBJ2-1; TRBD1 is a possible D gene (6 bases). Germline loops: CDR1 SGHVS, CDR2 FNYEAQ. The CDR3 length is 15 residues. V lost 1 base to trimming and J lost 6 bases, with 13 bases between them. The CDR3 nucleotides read TGTGCCAGCAGCTTAGGGACAGTTACATCCAATGAGCAGTTCTTC. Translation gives CASSLGTVTSNEQFF.

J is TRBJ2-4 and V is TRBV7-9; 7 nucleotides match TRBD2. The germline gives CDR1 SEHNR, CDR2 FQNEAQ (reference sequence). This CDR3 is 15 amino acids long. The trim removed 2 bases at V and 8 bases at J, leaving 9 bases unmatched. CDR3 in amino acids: CASSLPAGGSYIQYF. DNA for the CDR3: TGTGCCAGCAGCTTACCCGCGGGCGGGAGTTACATTCAGTACTTC. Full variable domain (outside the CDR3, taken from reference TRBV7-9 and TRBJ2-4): DTGVSQNPRHKITKRGQNVTFRCDPISEHNRLYWYRQTLGQGPEFLTYFQNEAQLEKSRLLSDRFSAERPKGSFSTLEIQRTEQGDSAMYLCASSLPAGGSYIQYFGAGTRLSVL.

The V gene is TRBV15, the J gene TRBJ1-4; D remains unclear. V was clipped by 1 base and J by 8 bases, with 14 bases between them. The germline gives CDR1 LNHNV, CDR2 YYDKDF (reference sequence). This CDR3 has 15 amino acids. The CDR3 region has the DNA TGTGCCACCAGCAGAGGCGGTCGAGCGGGAGAAAAACTGTTTTTT. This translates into CATSRGGRAGEKLFF. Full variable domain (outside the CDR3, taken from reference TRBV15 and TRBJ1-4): DAMVIQNPRYQVTQFGKPVTLSCSQTLNHNVMYWYQQKSSQAPKLLFHYYDKDFNNEADTPDNFQSRRPNTSFCFLDIRSPGLGDTAMYLCATSRGGRAGEKLFFGSGTQLSVL.

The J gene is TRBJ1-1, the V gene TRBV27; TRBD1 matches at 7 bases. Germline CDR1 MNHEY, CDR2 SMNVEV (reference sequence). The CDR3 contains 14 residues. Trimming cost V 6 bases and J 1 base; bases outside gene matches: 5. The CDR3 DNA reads TGTGCCAGCAGCCTGCAGGGGGGGAACACTGAAGCTTTCTTT. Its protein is CASSLQGGNTEAFF.